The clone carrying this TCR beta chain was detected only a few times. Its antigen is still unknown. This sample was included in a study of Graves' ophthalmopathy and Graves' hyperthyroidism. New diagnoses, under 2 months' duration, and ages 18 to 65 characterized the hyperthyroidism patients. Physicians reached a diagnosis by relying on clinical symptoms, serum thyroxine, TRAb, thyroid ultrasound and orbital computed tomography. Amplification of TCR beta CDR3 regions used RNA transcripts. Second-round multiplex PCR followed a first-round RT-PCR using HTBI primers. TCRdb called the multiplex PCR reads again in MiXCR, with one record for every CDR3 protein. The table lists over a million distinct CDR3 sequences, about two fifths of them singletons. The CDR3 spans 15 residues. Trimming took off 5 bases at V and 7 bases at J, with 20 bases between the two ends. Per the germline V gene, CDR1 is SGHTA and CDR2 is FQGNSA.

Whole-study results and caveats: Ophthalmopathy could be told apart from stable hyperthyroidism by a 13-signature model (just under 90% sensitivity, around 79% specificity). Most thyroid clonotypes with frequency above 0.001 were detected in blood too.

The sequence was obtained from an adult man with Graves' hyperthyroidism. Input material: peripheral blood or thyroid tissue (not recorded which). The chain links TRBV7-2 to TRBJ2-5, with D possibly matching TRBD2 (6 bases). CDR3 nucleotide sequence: TGTGCCAGCAGCCGCGGGGCAGGCCAGTCGGGGACCCAGTACTTC. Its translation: CASSRGAGQSGTQYF.